The clone carrying this T cell receptor (beta chain) was recorded at least ten times. Antigen unknown. The sample belongs to a study of T cells in Graves' hyperthyroidism and ophthalmopathy. Trimming pared 0 bases from V and 5 bases from J, leaving 13 bases between. Germline CDR1 reads DFQATT; CDR2 reads SNEGSKA (reference sequence). CDR3 length equals 14 residues. What was amplified from RNA transcripts were TCR beta CDR3 regions. Primed by the HTBI set, a first-round RT-PCR was run on the TCR CDR3. Via MiXCR, TCRdb re-called the multiplex PCR reads, giving one row per CDR3 protein. The table shows about 500,000 distinct CDR3 sequences, with about 16% occurring only once. Study results and caveats: Separation of ophthalmopathy from stable hyperthyroidism was achieved by a 13 V-J model.

The chain joins TRBV20-1 to TRBJ2-5; possible D gene TRBD2, 5 bases. Sequenced material: blood. This clonotype was sampled from a woman aged 25 to 39 with Graves' ophthalmopathy. The CDR3 nucleotides are TGCAGTGCTAGAGATACCCGGGGTCAGGAGACCCAGTACTTC. Its protein is CSARDTRGQETQYF.